These 20 T cell receptor beta chains came from one sample sequenced in a study of OX40 agonist ivuxolimab in advanced cancers. Some clones are missing from TCRdb's copy, which holds only in-frame ones; the method was immunoSEQ multiplex PCR. The sample lists tens of thousands of clones; about 86% were seen once. This sample comprised CD4+ or CD8+ T cells sorted from blood, obtained in a trial of the OX40 agonist ivuxolimab. Receptors originate from an adult with an advanced solid tumor such as melanoma, head and neck, liver or kidney cancer.

This chain connects TRBV6-5 to TRBJ2-3; D is uncertain. Germline loops: CDR1 MNHEY, CDR2 SVGAGI. V was cut by 7 bases and J by 0 bases, with 8 bases left in between. The CDR3 has 13 amino acids. The CDR3 coding sequence is TGTGCCAGCAACTCCAGAAGCACAGATACGCAGTATTTT. It encodes CASNSRSTDTQYF.

This clone was seen a few times. The V gene is TRBV6-5, the J gene TRBJ2-7, with 8 nucleotides matching TRBD1. The length of the CDR3 is 14 residues. J lost 5 bases, V lost 0 bases, and 3 bases had no gene match. CDR1 and CDR2 from the germline V gene are MNHEY and SVGAGI. CDR3 nucleotide sequence: TGTGCCAGCAGTTACTCCAGGACAGGGAACGAGCAGTACTTC. It is translated as CASSYSRTGNEQYF.

The chain has TRBV6-6 and TRBJ2-7; maybe TRBD1 (6 bases). Germline V gene lookup returns CDR1 MNHNY and CDR2 SVGAGI (reference sequence). Trimming shortened V by 1 base and J by 7 bases, and 14 bases separated the two germline ends. This CDR3 is 14 amino acids long. CDR3 region: CASSYYTGTGEQYF. Written as DNA, the CDR3 is TGTGCCAGCAGTTACTATACAGGGACGGGGGAGCAGTACTTC.

The gene calls are TRBV10-1 and TRBJ2-1; the match to TRBD2 covers 10 bases. Trimming removed 3 bases from V and 7 bases from J; junction bases left unmatched: 9. From germline, CDR1 is WNHNN and CDR2 SYGVQD (reference sequence). The CDR3 sequence is 16 residues long. CDR3 amino acids: CASSDQREGRWNEQFF. Written as DNA, the CDR3 is TGCGCCAGCAGTGACCAGCGGGAGGGCCGGTGGAATGAGCAGTTCTTC.

This chain uses TRBV19 with TRBJ2-7, with D perhaps TRBD1 (5 bases). CDR3 length: 15 amino acids. With 3 bases removed from V and 2 bases from J, the gap between germline ends came to 14 bases. Germline V gene data show CDR1 as LNHDA and CDR2 as SQIVND (reference sequence). As DNA, the CDR3 is TGTGCCAGTAGTATGGGTGGGGCAGGAGCCTACGAGCAGTACTTC. Its translation is CASSMGGAGAYEQYF.

This clone is a singleton in its sample. The rearrangement links TRBV6-5 to TRBJ1-6; D unclear. The germline V and J ends were trimmed by 0 bases and 9 bases, with 15 bases remaining between them. The CDR3 sequence is 16 residues long. Germline V gives CDR1 MNHEY, CDR2 SVGAGI. The CDR3 protein is CASSYSGSDPISPLHF. Here the CDR3 DNA reads TGTGCCAGCAGTTACTCGGGGAGTGATCCCATTTCACCCCTCCACTTT.

This chain uses TRBV6-6 with TRBJ1-6; D gene uncertain. CDR1 and CDR2 from the germline V gene are MNHNY and SVGAGI (reference sequence). The CDR3 has 14 amino acids. The V gene lost 2 bases and the J gene lost 5 bases, with 7 bases spanning the gap. CDR3 DNA sequence: TGTGCCAGCAGTTACAGTCCCGATAATTCACCCCTCCACTTT. Its translation: CASSYSPDNSPLHF.

This clone was detected once. The chain employs TRBV4-3 and TRBJ2-7; 9 nucleotides line up with TRBD2. V lost 6 bases and J lost 0; bases outside the gene matches: 6. Per germline, CDR1 LGHNA and CDR2 YSLEER. CDR3 size: 15 residues. The CDR3 DNA reads as TGCGCCAGCAGTGCCCTAGCGGGACGCTCCTACGAGCAGTACTTC. This sequence encodes CASSALAGRSYEQYF.

J is TRBJ1-5 and V is TRBV6-6; TRBD1 is a possible D gene (5 bases). The CDR3 totals 16 residues. V was cut by 2 bases and J by 3 bases, with 14 bases left in between. From germline, CDR1 is MNHNY and CDR2 SVGAGI (reference sequence). The CDR3 DNA follows: TGTGCCAGCAGTTACACCCGGGGGGGGTCCAATCAGCCCCAGCATTTT. Translation: CASSYTRGGSNQPQHF.

A single count supports this clone. This sequence joins TRBV19 and TRBJ1-3; D is perhaps TRBD1 (6 bases). There are 15 residues in the CDR3. The ends were cut back, 6 bases at V and 0 bases at J, with 12 bases in the middle. Germline lookup yields CDR1 LNHDA and CDR2 SQIVND (reference sequence). Written as DNA, the CDR3 is TGTGCCAGTAGCCTAAACAGGGACTCTGGAAACACCATATATTTT. Its protein is CASSLNRDSGNTIYF.

The V and J genes are TRBV7-2 and TRBJ2-5; the D gene is possibly TRBD2 (7 bases). V lost 5 bases to trimming and J lost 5 bases, with 18 bases between them. Germline CDR1 is SGHTA and CDR2 is FQGNSA. This CDR3 comprises 15 residues. The CDR3 nucleotides read TGTGCCAGCAGCGGCCGGGGAGGGGGGGGTGAGACCCAGTACTTC. Its protein product is CASSGRGGGGETQYF.

This clone occurred once. This chain links TRBV5-1 with TRBJ2-7; D is ambiguous. Trimming removed 0 bases from V and 6 bases from J, with 10 bases in between. From germline, CDR1 is SGHRS and CDR2 YFSETQ. The CDR3 consists of 13 residues. DNA of the CDR3: TGCGCCAGCAGCTTGGAGGCTAACTCCGAGCAGTACTTC. It translates to CASSLEANSEQYF.

CDR3 coding DNA: TGTGCCAGCAGCTTAGAACGTTGGGGCCGGGAGACCCAGTACTTC. Its protein is CASSLERWGRETQYF. The chain is built from TRBV7-8 and TRBJ2-5; possible D gene TRBD1, 5 bases. V lost 1 base and J 5 bases, leaving 14 bases between the germline ends. CDR1 and CDR2 (germline): SGHVS, FQNEAQ. This CDR3 comprises 15 residues. Full variable domain (remainder filled in from reference TRBV7-8 and TRBJ2-5): GAGVSQSPRYKVAKRGQDVALRCDPISGHVSLFWYQQALGQGPEFLTYFQNEAQLDKSGLPSDRFFAERPEGSVSTLKIQRTQQEDSAVYLCASSLERWGRETQYFGPGTRLLVL.

The rearrangement links TRBV9 to TRBJ1-4; TRBD1 agrees at 7 bases. Germline V gives CDR1 SGDLS, CDR2 YYNGEE. The CDR3 runs 14 residues. V lost 4 bases, J lost 8 bases, and 8 bases stayed unmatched. The DNA of the CDR3 is TGTGCCAGCAGCCCGTCACAGGGGAACGAAAAACTGTTTTTT. It is translated as CASSPSQGNEKLFF.

The V and J genes are TRBV5-1 and TRBJ2-2; 9 bases fit TRBD1. The CDR3 is made up of 16 amino acids. V dropped 4 bases and J dropped 3; count of bases not matched to a gene: 7. Germline CDR1 and CDR2: SGHRS and YFSETQ. CDR3 nucleotide sequence: TGCGCCAGCAGCGAATACAGGGGGCGAGACACCGGGGAGCTGTTTTTT. Amino acids: CASSEYRGRDTGELFF. The whole variable domain, filled in from reference TRBV5-1 and TRBJ2-2, reads KAGVTQTPRYLIKTRGQQVTLSCSPISGHRSVSWYQQTPGQGLQFLFEYFSETQRNKGNFPGRFSGRQFSNSRSEMNVSTLELGDSALYLCASSEYRGRDTGELFFGEGSRLTVL.

This chain joins TRBV9 and TRBJ2-2, with a possible D match to TRBD2 (5 bases). Germline V gene sequence: CDR1 SGDLS, CDR2 YYNGEE. CDR3 length: 13 residues. V lost 0 bases and J lost 6, with 6 bases in between. In nucleotides, the CDR3 is TGTGCCAGCAGCGTAGTGCGGGCCGGGGAGCTGTTTTTT. It codes for CASSVVRAGELFF. The full variable domain, rest sourced from reference TRBV9 and TRBJ2-2, is DSGVTQTPKHLITATGQRVTLRCSPRSGDLSVYWYQQSLDQGLQFLIQYYNGEERAKGNILERFSAQQFPDLHSELNLSSLELGDSALYFCASSVVRAGELFFGEGSRLTVL.

The chain links TRBV10-1 to TRBJ2-1, with TRBD1 identical over 8 bases. The CDR3 is made up of 14 amino acids. V was pared by 3 bases and J by 8 bases, with 6 bases of the junction left unmatched. Per the germline V gene, CDR1 is WNHNN and CDR2 is SYGVQD (reference sequence). The CDR3 here is CASSDRTGSDEQFF. As DNA, the CDR3 is TGCGCCAGCAGTGACAGGACAGGGTCCGATGAGCAGTTCTTC.

The gene calls are TRBV7-2 and TRBJ1-5; 7 bases are shared with TRBD1. The CDR3 length is 15 residues. Germline loops: CDR1 SGHTA, CDR2 FQGNSA. Trimming took 3 bases from V and 3 from J; bases not matched to a gene: 5. Here the CDR3 DNA reads TGTGCCAGCAGCTTGATGACAGGGCCCAATCAGCCCCAGCATTTT. It is translated as CASSLMTGPNQPQHF.

V and J are TRBV5-1 and TRBJ2-2, with 11 bases lining up with TRBD2. V lost 2 bases and J lost 7; bases outside the gene matches: 4. Germline CDR1 and CDR2: SGHRS and YFSETQ. CDR3 length: 15 amino acids. The CDR3 protein is CASSLTSGSGGELFF. In nucleotides, the CDR3 is TGCGCCAGCAGCTTAACTAGCGGGAGCGGCGGGGAGCTGTTTTTT.

The chain employs TRBV7-8 and TRBJ2-7, with 12 bases identical to TRBD2. The junction had 4 bases not matched to a gene; V was cut back by 3 bases and J by 4 bases. This CDR3 has 15 amino acids. Germline V gives CDR1 SGHVS, CDR2 FQNEAQ. The CDR3 DNA is TGTGCCAGCAGCTTCAAACTAGCGGGAGGTTACGAGCAGTACTTC. Protein product: CASSFKLAGGYEQYF. The full variable domain, its missing parts supplied by reference TRBV7-8 and TRBJ2-7, is GAGVSQSPRYKVAKRGQDVALRCDPISGHVSLFWYQQALGQGPEFLTYFQNEAQLDKSGLPSDRFFAERPEGSVSTLKIQRTQQEDSAVYLCASSFKLAGGYEQYFGPGTRLTVT.